This TCR beta chain was found in a study of OX40 agonist ivuxolimab in advanced cancers. Study information: Melanoma, hepatocellular carcinoma, head and neck or renal cell cancer occurred in dose-escalation patients.

Assay used: immunoSEQ multiplex PCR; TCRdb lists only in-frame clones, some missing. The data contain 70,000 to 90,000 clones, 89% of them seen just once; the ten biggest clones take up over 0.35%. As regards this clone: Its antigen is unidentified.

Study conclusions and caveats: Antigens targeted by the expanded peripheral T cells were not determined. Clones of CD4+ and CD8+ blood T cells grew by week 6 at doses of 0.1 to 3.0 mg/kg. The average count of expanded clones was higher among CD8+ T cells than among CD4+.

V was cut by 5 bases and J by 12 bases, with 14 bases left in between. The germline V gene has CDR1 DFQATT and CDR2 SNEGSKA (reference sequence). This CDR3 has 11 residues. The TCR originated in an adult with an advanced solid tumor such as melanoma, head and neck, liver or kidney cancer. Specimen: CD4+ or CD8+ T cells sorted from blood, collected in a trial of the OX40 agonist ivuxolimab. J is TRBJ2-1 and V is TRBV20-1; TRBD1 is a possible D gene (5 bases). The CDR3 spells CSAEDGHRQFF. CDR3 DNA: TGCAGTGCTGAGGACGGACACAGGCAGTTCTTC.